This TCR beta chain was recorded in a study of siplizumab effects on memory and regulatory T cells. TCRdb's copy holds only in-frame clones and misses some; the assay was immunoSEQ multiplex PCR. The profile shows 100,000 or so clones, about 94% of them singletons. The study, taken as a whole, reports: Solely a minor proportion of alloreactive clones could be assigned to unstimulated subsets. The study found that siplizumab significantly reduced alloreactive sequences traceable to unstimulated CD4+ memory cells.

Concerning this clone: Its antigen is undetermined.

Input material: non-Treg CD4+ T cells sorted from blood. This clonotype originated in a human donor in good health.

CDR3 nucleotides: TGTGCCAGCAGCGCCCGAGGACTAGCGGGACCCCGGGTCAATGAGCAGTTCTTC. Its protein is CASSARGLAGPRVNEQFF. This chain joins TRBV9 and TRBJ2-1; TRBD2 aligns across 12 bases. CDR3 length equals 18 residues. CDR1 SGDLS and CDR2 YYNGEE come from the germline V gene. V shed 3 bases and J 6 bases; nucleotides not matched to a gene: 13.